The 11 T cell receptor beta chains reported below all come from one sample, sequenced in a study of CD8 T cells in ankylosing spondylitis. TCRdb re-called the 5' RACE reads with MiXCR, one entry per CDR3 protein. The sample includes 300,000 to 400,000 distinct CDR3 sequences, roughly 10% of them seen just once. Sequencing used blood, either unsorted or a sorted T cell fraction (not recorded which). Every receptor here comes from a female donor with ankylosing spondylitis or in good health (not recorded which).

The CDR3 reads CAWSSAQGTQYF. The DNA of the CDR3 is TGTGCCTGGAGCTCGGCACAGGGTACGCAGTATTTT. This chain links TRBV30 with TRBJ2-3; possibly TRBD1 for D (6 bases). The V end lost 3 bases, the J end lost 8 bases, and 12 bases lay between the germline ends. The CDR3 extends over 12 amino acids. Germline V gene sequence: CDR1 GTSNPN, CDR2 SVGIG (reference sequence).

This clonotype was seen repeatedly, ten times or more. CDR3 amino acids: CSAERGGQPQHF. Written as DNA, the CDR3 is TGCAGTGCCGAAAGGGGGGGTCAGCCCCAGCATTTT. This sequence joins TRBV20-1 and TRBJ1-5; maybe TRBD1 (6 bases). V lost 6 bases to trimming and J lost 6 bases, with 12 bases between them. This CDR3 has 12 residues. The germline V gene encodes CDR1 DFQATT and CDR2 SNEGSKA (reference sequence).

This clonotype appeared many times. This chain joins TRBV28 and TRBJ2-7, with D unresolved. Trimming pared 10 bases from V and 0 bases from J, leaving 13 bases between. Germline V gene sequence: CDR1 MDHEN, CDR2 SYDVKM. The CDR3 is 13 amino acids. The CDR3 region has the DNA TGTGCCACCTTACAACAACCCTCCTACGAGCAGTACTTC. The encoded protein is CATLQQPSYEQYF.

This clonotype was observed a few times. This sequence joins TRBV24-1 and TRBJ2-7, with 8 bases identical to TRBD1. The CDR3 totals 14 residues. Germline CDR1 is KGHDR and CDR2 is SFDVKD. V was clipped by 3 bases and J by 7 bases; unmatched bases: 7. The CDR3 is CATSDVTGEGEQYF. CDR3 nucleotides: TGTGCCACCAGTGATGTGACAGGGGAAGGTGAGCAGTACTTC.

The rearrangement links TRBV7-9 to TRBJ1-6; unclear D gene. Looked up from germline, CDR1 is SEHNR and CDR2 is FQNEAQ (reference sequence). This CDR3 has 15 amino acids. V gave up 1 base and J gave up 6 bases, with 10 bases separating them. DNA for the CDR3: TGTGCCAGCAGCTTAGTTCGCCAGATTAATTCACCCCTCCACTTT. This sequence encodes CASSLVRQINSPLHF.

At least ten counts were recorded for this clonotype. The chain combines TRBV27 with TRBJ1-2; possibly TRBD1 for D (5 bases). The CDR3 loop spans 19 amino acids. V lost 2 bases and J 1 base, leaving 23 bases between the germline ends. CDR1 MNHEY and CDR2 SMNVEV come from the germline V gene (reference sequence). CDR3 sequence reads: CASSLRPGRQGLGNYGYTF. The CDR3 DNA follows: TGTGCCAGCAGTTTACGACCCGGGAGGCAGGGCCTTGGTAACTATGGCTACACCTTC.

This clonotype has a count of ten or more. The rearrangement joins TRBV24-1 to TRBJ2-7; 11 positions agree with TRBD1. After removal of 3 bases from V and 3 bases from J, the junction contained 3 bases not matched to a gene. The CDR3 is 15 residues long. Per the germline V gene, CDR1 is KGHDR and CDR2 is SFDVKD. Written as DNA, the CDR3 is TGTGCCACCAGTGATAGGACAGGGGGCTTCTACGAGCAGTACTTC. This codes for CATSDRTGGFYEQYF.

The chain carries TRBV11-2 and TRBJ1-2; 8 bases align to TRBD1. Germline V gene lookup returns CDR1 SGHAT and CDR2 FQNNGV. The CDR3 extends over 14 amino acids. V shed 2 bases, J shed 6 bases, and the junction held 5 bases outside the gene matches. For the CDR3, the DNA is TGTGCCAGCAGCTTATCAGGGGGCATGAATGGCTACACCTTC. Amino acids: CASSLSGGMNGYTF.

This clonotype occurred many times. The chain joins TRBV12-3 or TRBV12-4 to TRBJ2-2, with 9 bases that match TRBD2. CDR3 length: 19 residues. The V and J ends lost 0 bases and 7 bases, in that order; junction bases with no gene match: 15. DNA of the CDR3: TGTGCCAGCAGTTTAGCTTTGGCGGGAGGGGTTCGGTCGAACGGGGAGCTGTTTTTT. It translates to CASSLALAGGVRSNGELFF.

This clonotype showed up just once. The V gene is TRBV3-1, the J gene TRBJ2-5; 9 bases are a match to TRBD2. CDR1 and CDR2 from the germline V gene are LGHDT and YNNKEL (reference sequence). CDR3 length: 18 amino acids. After removal of 11 bases from V and 0 bases from J, the junction contained 19 bases not matched to a gene. CDR3 residues: CASGAPTIAGADQETQYF. The CDR3 DNA reads as TGTGCCTCCGGCGCACCTACAATAGCGGGAGCCGACCAAGAGACCCAGTACTTC.

This clonotype has at least ten counts. CDR3 coding DNA: TGCAGTGCTAGGTGGACGGATTTCCTCTACGAGCAGTACTTC. It yields the protein CSARWTDFLYEQYF. The chain joins TRBV20-1 to TRBJ2-7; D call uncertain. With 3 bases removed from V and 3 bases from J, the gap between germline ends came to 15 bases. Germline CDR1 is DFQATT and CDR2 is SNEGSKA (reference sequence). The CDR3 extends over 14 amino acids.